The 14 T cell receptor beta chains below come from one sample, sequenced in a study of T cell changes during pregnancy in multiple sclerosis. Using immunoSEQ multiplex PCR, the repertoire was profiled, and TCRdb retains in-frame clones only, with some absent. This sample has 78,000 or so clones, with roughly 94% found just once. The sample here was peripheral blood, taken before pregnancy. These receptors originate from a female donor with multiple sclerosis, enrolled in a pregnancy study.

Only one count was recorded for this clone. The chain employs TRBV6-4 and TRBJ2-3; 10 bases line up with TRBD2. V dropped 3 bases and J dropped 4; count of bases not matched to a gene: 4. The CDR3 has 15 residues. Germline CDR1 is MRHNA and CDR2 is SNTAGT. In DNA form, the CDR3 reads TGTGCCAGCAGTGAGAGCGGGGGGGCCCCAGATACGCAGTATTTT. This translates into CASSESGGAPDTQYF.

The chain recombines TRBV14 with TRBJ1-1, with D uncertain. The V gene's germline CDR1 is SGHDN and CDR2 FVKESK. Deletions cut 0 bases from V and 2 bases from J, with 4 bases between. CDR3 length equals 13 residues. Written as DNA, the CDR3 is TGTGCCAGCAGCCAAGACCCTAACACTGAAGCTTTCTTT. Translated: CASSQDPNTEAFF.

This chain joins TRBV20-1 and TRBJ2-7, with D perhaps matching TRBD1 (5 bases). The CDR3 extends over 11 amino acids. In germline, CDR1 is DFQATT, CDR2 SNEGSKA (reference sequence). V was cut by 6 bases and J by 4 bases, with 10 bases left in between. CDR3 protein: CSASDSYEQYF. The CDR3 DNA follows: TGCAGTGCCTCTGACAGTTACGAGCAGTACTTC.

The rearrangement joins TRBV7-6 to TRBJ1-6; D gene unclear. This CDR3 contains 16 residues. Germline V CDR1 and CDR2: SGHVS, FNYEAQ. Trimming cost V 1 base and J 5 bases, with 12 bases left between them. The CDR3 is CASSLEPGSHNSPLHF. The CDR3 DNA reads TGTGCCAGCAGCTTAGAGCCGGGGTCACATAATTCACCCCTCCACTTT.

The chain recombines TRBV4-2 with TRBJ1-2, with a possible D match to TRBD1 (6 bases). CDR1 and CDR2 (germline): LGHNA, YNFKEQ. Trimming left V 0 bases short and J 9 bases short, with 23 bases between. The CDR3 has 17 amino acids. The CDR3 DNA follows: TGTGCCAGCAGCCAAGAGGGGGCAGGGGTTGGTATTGTGAGCTACACCTTC. This sequence encodes CASSQEGAGVGIVSYTF.

The rearrangement links TRBV19 to TRBJ1-1; 7 bases are shared with TRBD1. V lost 7 bases, J lost 9 bases, and 8 bases stayed unmatched. CDR3 length equals 12 residues. Germline lookup yields CDR1 LNHDA and CDR2 SQIVND (reference sequence). The CDR3 spells CASTSTGMKAFF. Written as DNA, the CDR3 is TGTGCCAGTACTTCGACAGGGATGAAAGCTTTCTTT.

The genes are TRBV6-1 and TRBJ2-3; 8 nucleotides match TRBD2. This CDR3 has 14 amino acids. V lost 7 bases, J lost 10 bases, and 13 bases stayed unmatched. The germline CDR1 and CDR2 sequences are MNHNS and SASEGT. The CDR3, as DNA: TGTGCCAGCATCGAAGGAACGGGGGGGCTCTCGCAGTATTTT. Encoded protein: CASIEGTGGLSQYF.

The genes are TRBV6-5 and TRBJ1-6; no reliable D call. This CDR3 contains 13 residues. CDR1 MNHEY and CDR2 SVGAGI come from the germline V gene. V was pared by 4 bases and J by 8 bases, with 9 bases between. The CDR3 sequence is CASSLTSDSPLHF. CDR3 coding DNA: TGTGCCAGCAGTTTGACTAGCGATTCACCCCTCCACTTT.

V usage is TRBV13 and J usage is TRBJ2-3; TRBD2 might be the D (6 bases). V shed 0 bases and J shed 0 bases, with 10 bases lying between them. The CDR3 loop spans 16 amino acids. Germline V gives CDR1 PRHDT, CDR2 FYEKMQ (reference sequence). The CDR3 coding sequence is TGTGCCAGCAGCTTAGGCCCTAGCGAGAGCACAGATACGCAGTATTTT. This sequence encodes CASSLGPSESTDTQYF. The full variable domain, in which reference TRBV13 and TRBJ2-3 provide the parts outside the CDR3, is AAGVIQSPRHLIKEKRETATLKCYPIPRHDTVYWYQQGPGQDPQFLISFYEKMQSDKGSIPDRFSAQQFSDYHSELNMSSLELGDSALYFCASSLGPSESTDTQYFGPGTRLTVL.

The chain recombines TRBV6-6 with TRBJ1-2, with a possible D match to TRBD1 (6 bases). V was clipped by 6 bases and J by 4 bases, with 21 bases between them. The CDR3 contains 16 residues. Germline CDR1 is MNHNY and CDR2 is SVGAGI (reference sequence). CDR3 loop: CASRGLTDSSGYGYTF. CDR3 nucleotide sequence: TGTGCCAGCAGGGGCCTCACGGACAGCTCGGGCTATGGCTACACCTTC.

CDR3 residues: CASSFRVNTGELFF. CDR3 nucleotide sequence: TGTGCCAGCAGCTTCCGGGTGAACACCGGGGAGCTGTTTTTT. The chain has TRBV7-2 and TRBJ2-2, with D uncertain. The V and J ends lost 3 bases and 1 base respectively, with 6 bases between them. This CDR3 comprises 14 residues. Germline loops: CDR1 SGHTA, CDR2 FQGNSA. Full variable domain (rest looked up from reference TRBV7-2 and TRBJ2-2): GAGVSQSPSNKVTEKGKDVELRCDPISGHTALYWYRQSLGQGLEFLIYFQGNSAPDKSGLPSDRFSAERTGGSVSTLTIQRTQQEDSAVYLCASSFRVNTGELFFGEGSRLTVL.

The chain employs TRBV30 and TRBJ1-6, with 8 bases matching TRBD1. Germline V gives CDR1 GTSNPN, CDR2 SVGIG (reference sequence). CDR3 length equals 16 residues. V lost 4 bases, J lost 8 bases, and 13 bases stayed unmatched. CDR3 nucleotides: TGTGCCTGGAATCGACCCAAGACAGGGGTTGATTCACCCCTCCACTTT. Residues: CAWNRPKTGVDSPLHF.

The chain couples TRBV11-2 to TRBJ1-2; D call uncertain. Trimming pared 1 base from V and 7 bases from J, leaving 7 bases between. This CDR3 has 12 amino acids. Germline V gene sequence: CDR1 SGHAT, CDR2 FQNNGV. CDR3 DNA sequence: TGTGCCAGCAGCTTAGGGCCGGGTGGCTACACCTTC. This codes for CASSLGPGGYTF.

V usage is TRBV11-2 and J usage is TRBJ2-7; TRBD1 matches at 9 bases. Unmatched junction bases numbered 2, after V lost 4 bases and J lost 4 bases. The CDR3 covers 13 residues. From germline, CDR1 is SGHAT and CDR2 FQNNGV. In DNA, the CDR3 is TGTGCCAGCAGCTCCGGGACAGGGTACGAGCAGTACTTC. Residues: CASSSGTGYEQYF.